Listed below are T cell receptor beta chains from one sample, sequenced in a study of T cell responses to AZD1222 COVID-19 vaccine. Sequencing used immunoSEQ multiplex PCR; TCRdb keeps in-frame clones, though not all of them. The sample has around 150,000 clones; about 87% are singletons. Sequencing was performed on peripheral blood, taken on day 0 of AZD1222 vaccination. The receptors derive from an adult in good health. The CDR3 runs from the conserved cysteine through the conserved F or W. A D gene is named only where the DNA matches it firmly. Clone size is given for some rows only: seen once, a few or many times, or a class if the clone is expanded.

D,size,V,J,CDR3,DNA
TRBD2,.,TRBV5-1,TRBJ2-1,CASSLGLAVGNEQFF,TGCGCCAGCAGCTTGGGCCTAGCGGTGGGGAATGAGCAGTTCTTC
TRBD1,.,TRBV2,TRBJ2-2,CASSRDRTNTGELFF,TGTGCCAGCAGTCGGGACAGGACTAACACCGGGGAGCTGTTTTTT
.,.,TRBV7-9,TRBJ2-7,CASSPLSGRNYEQYF,TGTGCCAGCAGCCCGTTATCGGGACGGAACTACGAGCAGTACTTC
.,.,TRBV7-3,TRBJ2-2,CASSPGFTGELFF,TGTGCCAGCAGCCCAGGGTTTACCGGGGAGCTGTTTTTT
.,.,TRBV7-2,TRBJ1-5,CASSLRQGDQPQHF,TGTGCCAGCAGCTTAAGGCAGGGCGATCAGCCCCAGCATTTT
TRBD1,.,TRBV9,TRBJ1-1,CASSVGAGGGGTEAFF,TGTGCCAGCAGCGTAGGGGCAGGGGGCGGTGGCACTGAAGCTTTCTTT
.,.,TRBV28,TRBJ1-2,CASSPTGSRRGYTF,TGTGCCAGCAGTCCGACGGGGTCCCGGAGGGGCTACACCTTC
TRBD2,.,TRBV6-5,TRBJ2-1,CASSPSGSMGEQFF,TGTGCCAGCAGTCCTAGCGGGAGTATGGGTGAGCAGTTCTTC
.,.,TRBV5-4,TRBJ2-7,CASSSDPSYEQYF,TGTGCCAGCAGCTCCGACCCAAGCTACGAGCAGTACTTC
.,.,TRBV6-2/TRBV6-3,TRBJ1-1,CASSYRRGLTEAFF,TGTGCCAGCAGTTACCGAAGAGGGCTCACTGAAGCTTTCTTT
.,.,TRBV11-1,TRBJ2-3,CASSLASRASTDTQYF,TGTGCCAGCAGCTTAGCGTCGAGAGCTAGCACAGATACGCAGTATTTT
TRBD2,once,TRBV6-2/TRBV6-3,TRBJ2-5,CASSPMAIAGVSGQETQYF,TGTGCCAGCAGTCCAATGGCGATAGCGGGAGTATCAGGTCAAGAGACCCAGTACTTC
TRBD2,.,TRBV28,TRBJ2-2,CASRPFSGRAAGELFF,TGTGCCAGCAGGCCATTTAGCGGGAGGGCCGCCGGGGAGCTGTTTTTT
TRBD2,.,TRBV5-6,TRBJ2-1,CASSGDASGDYNEQFF,TGTGCCAGCAGCGGAGACGCTAGCGGGGACTACAATGAGCAGTTCTTC
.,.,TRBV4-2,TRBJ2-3,CASSQGRTLDTQYF,TGTGCCAGCAGCCAGGGCCGGACCTTAGATACGCAGTATTTT
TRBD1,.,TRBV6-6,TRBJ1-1,CASSKGTGIPEAFF,TGTGCCAGCAGTAAGGGGACAGGGATACCTGAAGCTTTCTTT
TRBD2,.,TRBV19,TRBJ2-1,CASSTSTSGHSYNEQFF,TGTGCCAGTAGTACCTCGACTAGCGGGCACTCCTACAATGAGCAGTTCTTC
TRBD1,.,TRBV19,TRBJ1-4,CASRQGVSEKLFF,TGTGCCAGTAGACAGGGGGTATCGGAAAAACTGTTTTTT
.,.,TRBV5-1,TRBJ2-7,CASSVEGGYEQYF,TGCGCCAGCAGCGTTGAGGGCGGGTACGAGCAGTACTTC
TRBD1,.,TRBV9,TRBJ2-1,CASSATGGTPYNEQFF,TGTGCCAGCAGCGCCACAGGGGGAACACCCTACAATGAGCAGTTCTTC
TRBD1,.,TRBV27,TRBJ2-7,CASRAGQGGQYF,TGTGCCAGCAGGGCTGGACAGGGCGGGCAGTACTTC
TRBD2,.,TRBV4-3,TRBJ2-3,CASSQDSAGGPIDTQYF,TGCGCCAGCAGCCAAGATTCAGCGGGAGGGCCAATAGATACGCAGTATTTT
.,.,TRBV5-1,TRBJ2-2,CASRAEAGTGELFF,TGCGCCAGCAGGGCGGAGGCGGGAACCGGGGAGCTGTTTTTT
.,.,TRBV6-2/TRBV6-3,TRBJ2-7,CASSYGGNLREQYF,TGTGCCAGCAGTTACGGAGGAAACCTACGAGAGCAGTACTTC
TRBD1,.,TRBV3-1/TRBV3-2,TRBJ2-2,CASSHLFRQGTDTGELFF,TGTGCCAGCAGCCATCTCTTCAGACAGGGGACTGACACCGGGGAGCTGTTTTTT
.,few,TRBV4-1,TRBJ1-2,CASSQSPGLQNGYTF,TGCGCCAGCAGCCAGTCGCCAGGGTTACAGAATGGCTACACCTTC
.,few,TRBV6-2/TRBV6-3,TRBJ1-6,CASSYQPVGYSPLHF,TGTGCCAGCAGTTACCAACCAGTGGGGTATTCACCCCTCCACTTT
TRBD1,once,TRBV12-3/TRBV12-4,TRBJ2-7,CASSLQGAGEQYF,TGTGCCAGCAGTTTACAGGGGGCGGGTGAGCAGTACTTC
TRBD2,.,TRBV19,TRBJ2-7,CASSIRLAGTSYEQYF,TGTGCCAGTAGTATAAGACTAGCGGGAACGTCCTACGAGCAGTACTTC
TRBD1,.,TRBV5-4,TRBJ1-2,CASSLGQGVGGYTF,TGTGCCAGCAGCTTAGGACAGGGGGTCGGTGGCTACACCTTC
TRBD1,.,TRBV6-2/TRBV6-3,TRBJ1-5,CASSYMPGTGERGQPQHF,TGTGCCAGCAGTTACATGCCCGGGACAGGGGAGAGGGGTCAGCCCCAGCATTTT
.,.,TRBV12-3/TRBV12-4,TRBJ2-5,CASSFRQTQYF,TGTGCCAGCAGTTTTAGGCAGACCCAGTACTTC
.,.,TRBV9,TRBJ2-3,CASSALSDTQYF,TGTGCCAGCAGCGCCCTTTCAGATACGCAGTATTTT
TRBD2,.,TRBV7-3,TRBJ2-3,CASSPNRAGVVADTQYF,TGTGCCAGCAGCCCCAATCGGGCGGGAGTGGTCGCAGATACGCAGTATTTT
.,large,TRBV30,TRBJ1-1,CAHGGSGGASEAFF,TGTGCCCACGGCGGGTCCGGGGGGGCAAGTGAAGCTTTCTTT
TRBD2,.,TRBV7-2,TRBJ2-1,CASKGTSGSVNEQFF,TGTGCCAGCAAAGGGACTAGCGGGAGTGTCAATGAGCAGTTCTTC
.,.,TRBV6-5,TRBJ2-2,CASTLGGRAGELFF,TGTGCCAGCACCCTAGGGGGAAGGGCCGGGGAGCTGTTTTTT
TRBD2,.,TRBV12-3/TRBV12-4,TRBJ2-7,CASTLASGRSQYF,TGTGCCAGCACCCTGGCTAGCGGAAGATCCCAGTACTTC
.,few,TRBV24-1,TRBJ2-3,CATSSRDTQYF,TGTGCCACCAGTAGTCGGGATACGCAGTATTTT
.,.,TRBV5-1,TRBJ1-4,CASSPTVSNEKLFF,TGCGCCAGCAGCCCAACAGTTTCAAATGAAAAACTGTTTTTT
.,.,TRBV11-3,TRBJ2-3,CASSLGTGTTTDTQYF,TGTGCCAGCAGCTTAGGGACCGGGACAACCACAGATACGCAGTATTTT
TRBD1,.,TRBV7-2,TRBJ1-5,CASSSWTGKSNQPQHF,TGTGCCAGCAGCTCCTGGACAGGGAAGAGCAATCAGCCCCAGCATTTT
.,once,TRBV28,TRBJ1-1,CASRPGGENTEAFF,TGTGCCAGCAGACCCGGGGGGGAGAACACTGAAGCTTTCTTT
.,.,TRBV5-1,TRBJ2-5,CASSLGSQARETQYF,TGCGCCAGCAGCTTGGGCAGCCAAGCAAGGGAGACCCAGTACTTC
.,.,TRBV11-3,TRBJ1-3,CASSSGPGNTIYF,TGTGCCAGCAGCTCCGGACCTGGAAACACCATATATTTT
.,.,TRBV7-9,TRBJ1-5,CASSPGAPNQPQHF,TGTGCCAGCAGTCCAGGGGCACCCAATCAGCCCCAGCATTTT
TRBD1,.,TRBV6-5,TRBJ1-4,CASSYYRGSEKLFF,TGTGCCAGCAGTTACTACAGGGGTAGTGAAAAACTGTTTTTT
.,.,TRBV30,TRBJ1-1,CAWSTVSTEAFF,TGTGCCTGGAGTACGGTGAGCACTGAAGCTTTCTTT
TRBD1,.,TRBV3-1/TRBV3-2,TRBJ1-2,CASSQDRRQGYYGYTF,TGTGCCAGCAGCCAAGATCGAAGACAGGGTTACTATGGCTACACCTTC
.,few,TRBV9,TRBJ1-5,CASSVGSQNQPQHF,TGTGCCAGCAGCGTAGGCAGCCAAAATCAGCCCCAGCATTTT
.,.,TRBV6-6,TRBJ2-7,CASKARTANYEQYF,TGTGCCAGCAAGGCAAGGACAGCGAACTACGAGCAGTACTTC
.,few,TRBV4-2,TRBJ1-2,CASSQDRGSYGYTF,TGTGCCAGCAGCCAAGACCGGGGAAGCTATGGCTACACCTTC
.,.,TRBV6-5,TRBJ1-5,CASLQVLAGPQHF,TGTGCCAGCCTTCAGGTCCTTGCGGGGCCCCAGCATTTT
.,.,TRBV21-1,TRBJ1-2,CASSKGGMRTNYGYTF,TGTGCCAGCAGCAAAGGGGGGATGAGAACTAACTATGGCTACACCTTC
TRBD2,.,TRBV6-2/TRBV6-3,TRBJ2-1,CASSYGVVLTSSYNEQFF,TGTGCCAGCAGTTACGGGGTTGTGTTGACTAGCTCTTACAATGAGCAGTTCTTC
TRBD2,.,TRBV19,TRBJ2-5,CASSHAGVETQYF,TGTGCCAGTAGTCATGCGGGAGTCGAGACCCAGTACTTC
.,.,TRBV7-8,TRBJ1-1,CASSKGNMNTEAFF,TGTGCCAGCAGCAAAGGAAACATGAACACTGAAGCTTTCTTT
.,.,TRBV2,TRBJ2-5,CASSISPVETQYF,TGTGCCAGCAGCATTAGTCCCGTGGAGACCCAGTACTTC
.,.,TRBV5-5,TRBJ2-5,CASSPAPAPETQYF,TGTGCCAGCAGCCCGGCCCCCGCGCCGGAGACCCAGTACTTC